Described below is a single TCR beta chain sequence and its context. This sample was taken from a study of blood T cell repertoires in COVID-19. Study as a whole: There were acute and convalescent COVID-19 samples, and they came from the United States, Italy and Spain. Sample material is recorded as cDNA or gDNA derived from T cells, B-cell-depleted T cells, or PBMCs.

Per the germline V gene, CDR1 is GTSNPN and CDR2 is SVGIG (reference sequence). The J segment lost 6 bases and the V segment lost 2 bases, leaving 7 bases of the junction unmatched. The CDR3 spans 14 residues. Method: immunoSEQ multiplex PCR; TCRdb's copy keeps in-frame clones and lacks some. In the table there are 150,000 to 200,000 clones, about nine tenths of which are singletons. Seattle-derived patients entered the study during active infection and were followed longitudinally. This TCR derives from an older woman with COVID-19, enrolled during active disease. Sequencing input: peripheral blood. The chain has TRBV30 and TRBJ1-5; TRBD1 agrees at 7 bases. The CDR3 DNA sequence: TGTGCCTGGAGTCCTTCGACAGGGAGTCAGCCCCAGCATTTT. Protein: CAWSPSTGSQPQHF.